This TCR beta chain was found in a study of cytomegalovirus exposure and HLA in healthy donors. Regarding this clone: Its target is not known.

The CDR3 has 16 residues. V lost 4 bases and J lost 0, with 14 bases in between. CDR1 and CDR2 from the germline V gene are SGDLS and YYNGEE. Overall study results and limits: Cytomegalovirus status was reportedly diagnosed by the classifier with high specificity and sensitivity. Researchers catalogued some 160 TCR beta chains as cytomegalovirus-associated.

The study ran its PCR with 60 Vbeta and 13 Jbeta primers. Repertoires were generated with immunoSEQ multiplex PCR, while TCRdb's copy carries only in-frame clones and drops some. The repertoire includes about 89,000 clones, less than 85% of them detected once, and 6.5% to 9% sits in the top ten. Sequencing used PBMCs. The receptor's source is a man between 40 and 49 years old in good health and CMV-seropositive. The chain employs TRBV9 and TRBJ1-3, with D unresolved. CDR3 amino acids: CASSFPREGSGNTIYF. The CDR3 DNA reads as TGTGCCAGCAGCTTCCCCCGAGAGGGCTCTGGAAACACCATATATTTT.